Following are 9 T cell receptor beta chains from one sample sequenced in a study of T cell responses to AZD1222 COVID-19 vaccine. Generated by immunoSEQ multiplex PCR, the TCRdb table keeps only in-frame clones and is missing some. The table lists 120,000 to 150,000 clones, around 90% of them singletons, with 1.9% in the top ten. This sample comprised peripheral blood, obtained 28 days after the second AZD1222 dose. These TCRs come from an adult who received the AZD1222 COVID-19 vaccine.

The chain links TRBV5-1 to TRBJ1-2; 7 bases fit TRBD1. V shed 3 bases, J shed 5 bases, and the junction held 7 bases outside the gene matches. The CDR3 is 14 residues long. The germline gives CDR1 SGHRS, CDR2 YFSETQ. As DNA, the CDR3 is TGCGCCAGCAGCTCCCGGGACAGCGTATATGGCTACACCTTC. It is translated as CASSSRDSVYGYTF.

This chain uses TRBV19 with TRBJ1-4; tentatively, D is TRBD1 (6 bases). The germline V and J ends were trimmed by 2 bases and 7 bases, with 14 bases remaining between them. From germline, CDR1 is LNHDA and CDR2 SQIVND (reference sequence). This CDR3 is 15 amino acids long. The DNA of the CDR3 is TGTGCCAGTAGTATACGGGGGGCTGTCGGTGAAAAACTGTTTTTT. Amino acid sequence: CASSIRGAVGEKLFF.

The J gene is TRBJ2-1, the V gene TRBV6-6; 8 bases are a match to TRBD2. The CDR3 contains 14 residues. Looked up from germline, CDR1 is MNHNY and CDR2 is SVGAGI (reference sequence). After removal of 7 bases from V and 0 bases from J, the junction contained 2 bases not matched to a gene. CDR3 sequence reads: CASNSGASYNEQFF. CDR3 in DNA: TGTGCCAGCAATAGCGGGGCCTCCTACAATGAGCAGTTCTTC.

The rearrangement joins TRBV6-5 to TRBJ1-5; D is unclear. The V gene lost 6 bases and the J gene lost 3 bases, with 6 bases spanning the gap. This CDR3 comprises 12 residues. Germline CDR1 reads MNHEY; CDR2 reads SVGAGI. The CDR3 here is CASSNPNQPQHF. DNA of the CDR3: TGTGCCAGCAGCAACCCCAATCAGCCCCAGCATTTT.

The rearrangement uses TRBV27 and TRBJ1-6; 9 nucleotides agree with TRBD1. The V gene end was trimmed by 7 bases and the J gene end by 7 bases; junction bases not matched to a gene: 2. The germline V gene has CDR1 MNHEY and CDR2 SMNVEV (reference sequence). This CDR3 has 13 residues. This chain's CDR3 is CASTGTGNSPLHF. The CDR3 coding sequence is TGTGCCAGCACCGGGACAGGGAATTCACCCCTCCACTTT.

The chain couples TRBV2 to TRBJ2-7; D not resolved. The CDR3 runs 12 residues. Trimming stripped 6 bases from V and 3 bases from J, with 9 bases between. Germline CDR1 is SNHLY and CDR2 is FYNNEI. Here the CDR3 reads CASSIGFYEQYF. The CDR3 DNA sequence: TGTGCCAGCAGCATAGGGTTCTACGAGCAGTACTTC.

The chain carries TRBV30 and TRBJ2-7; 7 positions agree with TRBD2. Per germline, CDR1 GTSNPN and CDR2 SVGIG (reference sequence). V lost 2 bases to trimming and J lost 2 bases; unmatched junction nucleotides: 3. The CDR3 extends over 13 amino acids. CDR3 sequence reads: CAWSRGGPYEQYF. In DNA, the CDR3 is TGTGCCTGGAGTAGGGGAGGGCCCTACGAGCAGTACTTC.

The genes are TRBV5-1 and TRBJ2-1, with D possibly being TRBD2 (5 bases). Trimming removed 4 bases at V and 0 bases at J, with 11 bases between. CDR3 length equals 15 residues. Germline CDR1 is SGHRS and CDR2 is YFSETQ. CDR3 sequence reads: CASSPDSSSYNEQFF. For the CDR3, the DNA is TGCGCCAGCAGCCCGGACTCCAGCTCCTACAATGAGCAGTTCTTC.

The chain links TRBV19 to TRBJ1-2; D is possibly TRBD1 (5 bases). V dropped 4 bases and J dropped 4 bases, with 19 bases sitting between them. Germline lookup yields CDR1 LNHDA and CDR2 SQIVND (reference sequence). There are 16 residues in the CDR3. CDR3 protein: CASSTPGDPRGYGYTF. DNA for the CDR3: TGTGCCAGTAGTACCCCTGGGGACCCGAGGGGCTATGGCTACACCTTC. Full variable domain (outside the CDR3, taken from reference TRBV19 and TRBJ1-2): DGGITQSPKYLFRKEGQNVTLSCEQNLNHDAMYWYRQDPGQGLRLIYYSQIVNDFQKGDIAEGYSVSREKKESFPLTVTSAQKNPTAFYLCASSTPGDPRGYGYTFGSGTRLTVV.